The 5 T cell receptor beta chains reported below all come from one sample, sequenced in a study of CD8+ T cells in alopecia areata. In each case, RNA was isolated and then reverse transcribed into cDNA as the sequencing template. Using immunoSEQ multiplex PCR, the repertoire was profiled, and TCRdb retains in-frame clones only, with some absent. The repertoire has about 150,000 clones, roughly 48% of them found once; the top ten carry 6.5% to 7.5%. Sequenced material: CD4+ T cells sorted from blood. The receptors originated from a human donor with alopecia areata.

The V gene is TRBV11-2, the J gene TRBJ2-5; the match to TRBD2 covers 7 bases. The CDR3 loop spans 14 amino acids. Germline loops: CDR1 SGHAT, CDR2 FQNNGV. Unmatched junction bases numbered 7, after V lost 7 bases and J lost 2 bases. In DNA, the CDR3 is TGTGCCAGCACCAAGGGGAGGGATCAAGAGACCCAGTACTTC. Its translation is CASTKGRDQETQYF.

V and J are TRBV6-5 and TRBJ2-1; D is unresolved. V was pared by 8 bases and J by 3 bases, with 14 bases between. CDR3 length: 14 amino acids. Germline CDR1 and CDR2: MNHEY and SVGAGI. This chain's CDR3 is CASAVGLSYNEQFF. The CDR3 DNA sequence: TGTGCCAGCGCGGTTGGCTTAAGCTACAATGAGCAGTTCTTC.

The genes are TRBV5-4 and TRBJ2-5; D gene unclear. Germline CDR1 and CDR2: SGHNT and YYREEE (reference sequence). V lost 4 bases, J lost 5 bases, and 15 bases lay in between. This CDR3 is built from 14 residues. The CDR3 sequence is CASSSSAVGETQYF. Here the CDR3 DNA reads TGTGCCAGCAGCAGCTCTGCCGTAGGGGAGACCCAGTACTTC.

This clone was picked up a small number of times. The chain carries TRBV29-1 and TRBJ2-1; D might be TRBD1 (6 bases). Germline V gene sequence: CDR1 SQVTM, CDR2 ANQGSEA. This CDR3 region has 15 residues. Trimming cost V 4 bases and J 0 bases, with 13 bases left between them. CDR3 in DNA: TGCAGCGTTGCCAGGGGCGCAAGCTCCTACAATGAGCAGTTCTTC. Translating gives CSVARGASSYNEQFF.

The chain joins TRBV11-2 to TRBJ2-7, with 10 bases identical to TRBD2. V was pared by 4 bases and J by 4 bases, with 7 bases of the junction left unmatched. This CDR3 comprises 15 residues. The germline CDR1 and CDR2 sequences are SGHAT and FQNNGV. The CDR3 nucleotides are TGTGCCAGCAGCTCCATAGCGGGAGGAGGGTACGAGCAGTACTTC. It yields the protein CASSSIAGGGYEQYF. The full variable domain, completed using reference TRBV11-2 and TRBJ2-7, is EAGVAQSPRYKIIEKRQSVAFWCNPISGHATLYWYQQILGQGPKLLIQFQNNGVVDDSQLPKDRFSAERLKGVDSTLKIQPAKLEDSAVYLCASSSIAGGGYEQYFGPGTRLTVT.